What follows are 27 T cell receptor beta chains derived from one specimen sequenced in a study of OX40 agonist ivuxolimab in advanced cancers. Sequenced by immunoSEQ multiplex PCR; TCRdb stores in-frame clones only, minus some. The repertoire includes tens of thousands of clones, about 85% of them detected once, and approximately 24% sits in the top ten. This sample comprised CD4+ or CD8+ T cells sorted from blood, obtained in a trial of the OX40 agonist ivuxolimab. The origin of the receptors is an adult with an advanced solid tumor such as melanoma, head and neck, liver or kidney cancer.

The chain joins TRBV2 to TRBJ1-1; D gene uncertain. The CDR3 has 13 amino acids. The germline V and J ends were trimmed by 2 bases and 4 bases, with 8 bases remaining between them. Germline CDR1 SNHLY, CDR2 FYNNEI. In nucleotides, the CDR3 is TGTGCCAGCAGTGAAATAGGGTCCACTGAAGCTTTCTTT. Protein: CASSEIGSTEAFF. The full variable domain, completed using reference TRBV2 and TRBJ1-1, is EPEVTQTPSHQVTQMGQEVILRCVPISNHLYFYWYRQILGQKVEFLVSFYNNEISEKSEIFDDQFSVERPDGSNFTLKIRSTKLEDSAMYFCASSEIGSTEAFFGQGTRLTVV.

This clone is deemed medium-sized. This chain connects TRBV7-8 to TRBJ1-5; D is ambiguous. CDR1 is SGHVS, CDR2 FQNEAQ, per germline. V shed 1 base and J shed 3 bases, with 10 bases lying between them. This CDR3 has 15 amino acids. For the CDR3, the DNA is TGTGCCAGCAGCTTAGACCTTGGAGTCAATCAGCCCCAGCATTTT. It encodes CASSLDLGVNQPQHF.

The DNA of the CDR3 is TGTGCCAGCAGCCCAGGGACAGCGGAAGAGACCCAGTACTTC. Translating it yields CASSPGTAEETQYF. This chain connects TRBV7-6 to TRBJ2-5; 7 bases fit TRBD1. Germline V CDR1 and CDR2: SGHVS, FNYEAQ. The ends lost 5 bases at V and 3 bases at J; junction bases unmatched: 6. The CDR3 loop spans 14 amino acids.

The V and J genes are TRBV2 and TRBJ2-7; possible D gene TRBD1, 5 bases. V was shortened by 8 bases and J by 5 bases, with 13 bases between the two germline ends. The germline gives CDR1 SNHLY, CDR2 FYNNEI. CDR3 length equals 12 residues. CDR3 in amino acids: CASLPQGDEQYF. CDR3 DNA sequence: TGTGCCAGCCTACCCCAGGGCGACGAGCAGTACTTC.

This rearrangement joins TRBV7-9 to TRBJ2-7; 8 nucleotides match TRBD1. The germline V gene has CDR1 SEHNR and CDR2 FQNEAQ (reference sequence). Trimming at V came to 6 bases and at J to 4 bases, leaving 8 bases not matched to a gene. This CDR3 spans 14 amino acids. The CDR3 nucleotides are TGTGCCAGCAGACCGGACAGGGCCCTATACGAGCAGTACTTC. It encodes CASRPDRALYEQYF.

This clone is a singleton in its sample. This chain connects TRBV29-1 to TRBJ1-1, with TRBD1 as a possible D gene (6 bases). This CDR3 contains 12 residues. Germline-derived CDR1 and CDR2 are SQVTM and ANQGSEA. The V end was cut by 7 bases, the J end by 2 bases, with 11 bases between. The CDR3 nucleotides are TGCAGCGCTACAGGGAGTAACACTGAAGCTTTCTTT. Translation gives CSATGSNTEAFF.

The chain is built from TRBV5-1 and TRBJ2-1, with a tentative D call TRBD2 (5 bases). Germline CDR1 SGHRS, CDR2 YFSETQ. The CDR3 contains 17 residues. The V end lost 0 bases, the J end lost 3 bases, and 16 bases lay between the germline ends. Here the CDR3 DNA reads TGCGCCAGCAGCTTGGCCGAGAGGGTAGGGCTCTACAATGAGCAGTTCTTC. This gives the protein CASSLAERVGLYNEQFF.

J is TRBJ2-2 and V is TRBV19, with 8 nucleotides matching TRBD2. J gave up 3 bases and V 10 bases, and 7 bases lay outside the gene matches. The CDR3 totals 14 residues. The germline V gene has CDR1 LNHDA and CDR2 SQIVND (reference sequence). The CDR3 spells CATRVAGHTGELFF. The CDR3 nucleotides are TGTGCCACGCGGGTAGCGGGGCACACCGGGGAGCTGTTTTTT.

Of note for this clone: Other DNA sequences in this sample translate to the same CDR3. The rearrangement uses TRBV27 and TRBJ1-2; D is undetermined. CDR3 length: 13 residues. From germline, CDR1 is MNHEY and CDR2 SMNVEV (reference sequence). V was shortened by 2 bases and J by 0 bases, with 4 bases between the two germline ends. Here the CDR3 reads CASSLGPNYGYTF. CDR3 DNA: TGTGCCAGCAGTTTAGGACCTAACTATGGCTACACCTTC.

The rearrangement uses TRBV27 and TRBJ2-2; tentative D call: TRBD2 (5 bases). Germline V gene data show CDR1 as MNHEY and CDR2 as SMNVEV (reference sequence). The CDR3 is 12 amino acids. The V end lost 5 bases, the J end lost 6 bases, and 7 bases lay between the germline ends. CDR3 loop: CASSDYPGELFF. The DNA for the CDR3 is TGTGCCAGCAGTGACTATCCCGGGGAGCTGTTTTTT.

The chain is built from TRBV19 and TRBJ2-1; 9 bases are a match to TRBD2. J lost 3 bases, V lost 8 bases, and 11 bases had no gene match. Germline assignment: CDR1 LNHDA and CDR2 SQIVND (reference sequence). The CDR3 runs to 16 residues. The CDR3 nucleotides are TGTGCCAGTGGTTATTTAGCGGGAGTAGACTACAATGAGCAGTTCTTC. It specifies CASGYLAGVDYNEQFF.

The chain joins TRBV6-4 to TRBJ2-6; 7 bases line up with TRBD1. Germline values: CDR1 MRHNA, CDR2 SNTAGT. Losses at the gene ends were 5 bases for V and 0 bases for J; bases not matched to a gene: 4. CDR3 length: 16 residues. CDR3 nucleotides: TGTGCCAGCAGTCCCTCAGGGGGCTCTGGGGCCAACGTCCTGACTTTC. Translating gives CASSPSGGSGANVLTF.

This chain joins TRBV4-1 and TRBJ1-6, with D uncertain. V lost 3 bases to trimming and J lost 11 bases, with 14 bases between them. Germline values: CDR1 MGHRA, CDR2 YSYEKL. This CDR3 region has 14 residues. This CDR3 reads CASSQSSGFTPLHF. CDR3 nucleotides: TGCGCCAGCAGCCAGAGTAGTGGGTTTACACCCCTCCACTTT.

The CDR3 is CASSSGGRSYNSPLHF. The CDR3 DNA is TGTGCCAGCAGCTCAGGGGGAAGGTCCTATAATTCACCCCTCCACTTT. This chain joins TRBV5-4 and TRBJ1-6; 7 nucleotides align to TRBD1. Germline V gives CDR1 SGHNT, CDR2 YYREEE (reference sequence). The CDR3 extends over 16 amino acids. Trimming at V came to 3 bases and at J to 1 base, leaving 4 bases not matched to a gene. Drawing the rest from reference TRBV5-4 and TRBJ1-6, the complete variable domain is ETGVTQSPTHLIKTRGQQVTLRCSSQSGHNTVSWYQQALGQGPQFIFQYYREEENGRGNFPPRFSGLQFPNYSSELNVNALELDDSALYLCASSSGGRSYNSPLHFGNGTRLTVT.

The sample holds one count of this clone. The chain is built from TRBV7-9 and TRBJ2-7; 13 nucleotides line up with TRBD2. The CDR3 covers 18 residues. In germline, CDR1 is SEHNR, CDR2 FQNEAQ (reference sequence). With V trimmed by 5 bases and J by 0 bases, 10 bases remained unmatched. The CDR3 sequence: CASSATTGTSGDSYEQYF. The CDR3 DNA reads as TGTGCCAGCAGCGCAACTACCGGGACTAGCGGGGACTCCTACGAGCAGTACTTC.

The genes are TRBV9 and TRBJ2-1, with D perhaps TRBD2 (6 bases). V was shortened by 0 bases and J by 6 bases, with 13 bases between the two germline ends. The CDR3 loop spans 15 amino acids. Germline V gene sequence: CDR1 SGDLS, CDR2 YYNGEE. CDR3 residues: CASSVDSGPPNEQFF. CDR3 in DNA: TGTGCCAGCAGCGTAGACAGCGGGCCCCCCAATGAGCAGTTCTTC.

The chain uses TRBV6-4 and TRBJ2-1; perhaps TRBD2 as D (5 bases). Trimming removed 0 bases from V and 10 bases from J, with 10 bases in between. CDR1 MRHNA and CDR2 SNTAGT come from the germline V gene. There are 13 residues in the CDR3. CDR3 in amino acids: CASSDSEVSEQFF. For the CDR3, the DNA is TGTGCCAGCAGTGACTCGGAGGTTTCGGAGCAGTTCTTC.

The chain is built from TRBV13 and TRBJ1-5; D is unclear. Germline V gene data show CDR1 as PRHDT and CDR2 as FYEKMQ (reference sequence). V lost 0 bases and J 8 bases, leaving 5 bases between the germline ends. The CDR3 length is 12 residues. The CDR3 sequence is CASSLGPEPQHF. The CDR3 region has the DNA TGTGCCAGCAGCTTAGGCCCGGAGCCCCAGCATTTT.

A single count supports this clone. The rearrangement uses TRBV2 and TRBJ2-5; 8 nucleotides agree with TRBD1. Trimming took 5 bases from V and 5 from J; bases not matched to a gene: 4. Germline-derived CDR1 and CDR2 are SNHLY and FYNNEI. This CDR3 comprises 13 residues. The CDR3 coding sequence is TGTGCCAGCAGTTGGACAGGGCGGGAGACCCAGTACTTC. As protein: CASSWTGRETQYF.

The rearrangement links TRBV19 to TRBJ1-1, with 7 bases fitting TRBD1. This CDR3 is built from 12 residues. Trimming at V came to 8 bases and at J to 1 base, leaving 1 base not matched to a gene. The germline V gene has CDR1 LNHDA and CDR2 SQIVND (reference sequence). DNA for the CDR3: TGTGCCAGTCGGACAGGGAACACTGAAGCTTTCTTT. It is translated as CASRTGNTEAFF.

CDR3 DNA: TGTGCCAGCAGCCCTTCGGGACGGGACTACGAGCAGTACTTC. Its translation: CASSPSGRDYEQYF. The chain uses TRBV9 and TRBJ2-7; D is tentatively TRBD1 or TRBD2 (5 bases each). Germline loops: CDR1 SGDLS, CDR2 YYNGEE. The CDR3 runs to 14 residues. V was pared by 4 bases and J by 3 bases, with 14 bases between.

This rearrangement joins TRBV7-6 to TRBJ2-3; D unclear. Germline loops: CDR1 SGHVS, CDR2 FNYEAQ. This CDR3 is 14 amino acids long. Trimming took off 1 base at V and 4 bases at J, with 9 bases between the two ends. DNA for the CDR3: TGTGCCAGCAGCTTAGAACACTTGCCAGATACGCAGTATTTT. Its protein is CASSLEHLPDTQYF.

This clone was seen only once. The V gene is TRBV7-9, the J gene TRBJ2-1; perhaps TRBD1 as D (6 bases). V lost 7 bases, J lost 1 base, and 8 bases lay in between. This CDR3 has 13 residues. CDR1 SEHNR and CDR2 FQNEAQ come from the germline V gene (reference sequence). This CDR3 reads CASKGESYNEQFF. The CDR3 DNA follows: TGTGCCAGCAAGGGGGAGTCCTACAATGAGCAGTTCTTC.

The rearrangement joins TRBV5-4 to TRBJ2-1; 8 bases are shared with TRBD2. CDR1 is SGHNT, CDR2 YYREEE, per germline (reference sequence). The CDR3 is 15 amino acids. With 5 bases clipped from V and 5 bases from J, the junction kept 9 bases outside the gene matches. CDR3 coding DNA: TGTGCCAGCAGGGAGGGGATAGCGGGACACAATGAGCAGTTCTTC. This codes for CASREGIAGHNEQFF.

J is TRBJ2-3 and V is TRBV7-8, with 9 bases identical to TRBD2. The V and J ends lost 4 bases and 5 bases, in that order; junction bases with no gene match: 4. This CDR3 is 14 amino acids long. CDR1 and CDR2 from the germline V gene are SGHVS and FQNEAQ. Here the CDR3 reads CASSSGLAIDTQYF. In DNA, the CDR3 is TGTGCCAGCAGCTCTGGACTAGCGATAGATACGCAGTATTTT.

The count of this clone is one. J is TRBJ2-7 and V is TRBV27, with 8 bases aligning to TRBD1. CDR3 length equals 15 residues. Germline loops: CDR1 MNHEY, CDR2 SMNVEV (reference sequence). The trim removed 6 bases at V and 2 bases at J, leaving 9 bases unmatched. CDR3 nucleotides: TGTGCCAGCAGCAACAACGGACAGGGTCCCTACGAGCAGTACTTC. Residues: CASSNNGQGPYEQYF.

The V gene is TRBV2, the J gene TRBJ2-5; TRBD2 matches 15 bases. Germline assignment: CDR1 SNHLY and CDR2 FYNNEI. The CDR3 has 16 amino acids. J gave up 5 bases and V 6 bases, and 7 bases lay outside the gene matches. CDR3 coding DNA: TGTGCCAGCAGGGGGACTAGCGGGAGGTCGTGGGAGACCCAGTACTTC. It is translated as CASRGTSGRSWETQYF.